Here is one TCR beta chain with its context. These data come from a study of T cell changes during pregnancy in multiple sclerosis. The CDR3 is 13 amino acids. V lost 3 bases and J 3 bases, leaving 9 bases between the germline ends. The germline gives CDR1 SGHRS, CDR2 YFSETQ. Some clones are missing from TCRdb's copy, which holds only in-frame ones; the method was immunoSEQ multiplex PCR. Counted here are 70,000 to 85,000 clones, roughly 94% occurring once; the ten biggest clones make up 2.6%. This clonotype originated in a female donor with multiple sclerosis, enrolled in a pregnancy study. This specimen was peripheral blood, taken before pregnancy. V is TRBV5-1 and J is TRBJ2-5, with D perhaps TRBD1 (6 bases). The CDR3 region has the DNA TGCGCCAGCAGCTCGGGACAAAAAGAGACCCAGTACTTC. It translates to CASSSGQKETQYF. Filled out from reference TRBV5-1 and TRBJ2-5, the complete variable domain reads KAGVTQTPRYLIKTRGQQVTLSCSPISGHRSVSWYQQTPGQGLQFLFEYFSETQRNKGNFPGRFSGRQFSNSRSEMNVSTLELGDSALYLCASSSGQKETQYFGPGTRLLVL.